These 3 T cell receptor beta chains came from one sample sequenced in a study of T cell changes during pregnancy in multiple sclerosis. Produced via immunoSEQ multiplex PCR; TCRdb's table is partial and in-frame only. The table includes around 59,000 clones, 91% detected once. The sequenced sample was CD4+ T cells from peripheral blood mononuclear cells, obtained in the first trimester of pregnancy. These receptors were taken from a female donor with multiple sclerosis, enrolled in a pregnancy study.

The CDR3, as DNA: TGTGCCAGCAGCTTCGTGCAGGCTTACGAGCAGTACTTC. Amino acids: CASSFVQAYEQYF. This chain connects TRBV5-6 to TRBJ2-7; D call uncertain. CDR3 length: 13 amino acids. From germline, CDR1 is SGHDT and CDR2 YYEEEE. V lost 2 bases and J 4 bases, leaving 10 bases between the germline ends.

V is TRBV10-3 and J is TRBJ1-2; 8 nucleotides align to TRBD1. CDR3 length: 18 amino acids. Losses at the gene ends were 3 bases for V and 5 bases for J; bases not matched to a gene: 17. The V gene's germline CDR1 is ENHRY and CDR2 SYGVKD. The CDR3 protein is CAISDPSDRGEKRYGYTF. CDR3 in DNA: TGTGCCATCAGTGATCCTAGTGACAGGGGCGAGAAGAGATATGGCTACACCTTC.

The chain uses TRBV5-6 and TRBJ1-2, with TRBD1 matching over 7 bases. Germline lookup yields CDR1 SGHDT and CDR2 YYEEEE. This CDR3 is 14 amino acids long. V shed 4 bases and J 2 bases; nucleotides not matched to a gene: 5. The CDR3 coding sequence is TGTGCCAGCAGCCAGGGGGTAGCAAACTATGGCTACACCTTC. Protein: CASSQGVANYGYTF.